This T cell receptor (beta chain) was identified during a study of CXCR3-negative and CXCR3-positive naive CD8 T cells. Study-wide context: About 135 million TRB reads in total, about 1.5 +/- 0.3 million per library. Notes on the study in general: Hydrophobicity was higher for TRB CDR3s found in CXCR3-positive naive cells than in CXCR3-negative naive cells. From TRB CDR3 properties, TCR strength was inferred; surface CD5 did not differ between naive subsets. CXCR3-negative and CXCR3-positive naive cells shared comparable TRBV-TRBJ usage, but memory cells did not.

Details on this clonotype: Its antigen is not identified.

With UMI labels, 5' RACE was used to prepare the TRB cDNA libraries. TCRdb re-called the 5' RACE reads; every CDR3 protein appears as one record, without DNA. Its table lists over 100,000 distinct CDR3 sequences. CDR3 length: 11 residues. Germline V lookup: CDR1 SQVTM, CDR2 ANQGSEA. The sample was naive CXCR3+ CD8+ T cells from blood. The subset was: CD45RO-CCR7+CD27+CD95- naive CD8+ T cells expressing CXCR3 (TNR3+). The V gene is TRBV29-1, the J gene TRBJ2-1; TCRdb reports TRBD1, a call that lacks DNA to check it against. The TCR was taken from a human donor in good health. Some clones in this sample may be carry-over from other donors' samples. The CDR3 reads CSVGDGYEQFF.